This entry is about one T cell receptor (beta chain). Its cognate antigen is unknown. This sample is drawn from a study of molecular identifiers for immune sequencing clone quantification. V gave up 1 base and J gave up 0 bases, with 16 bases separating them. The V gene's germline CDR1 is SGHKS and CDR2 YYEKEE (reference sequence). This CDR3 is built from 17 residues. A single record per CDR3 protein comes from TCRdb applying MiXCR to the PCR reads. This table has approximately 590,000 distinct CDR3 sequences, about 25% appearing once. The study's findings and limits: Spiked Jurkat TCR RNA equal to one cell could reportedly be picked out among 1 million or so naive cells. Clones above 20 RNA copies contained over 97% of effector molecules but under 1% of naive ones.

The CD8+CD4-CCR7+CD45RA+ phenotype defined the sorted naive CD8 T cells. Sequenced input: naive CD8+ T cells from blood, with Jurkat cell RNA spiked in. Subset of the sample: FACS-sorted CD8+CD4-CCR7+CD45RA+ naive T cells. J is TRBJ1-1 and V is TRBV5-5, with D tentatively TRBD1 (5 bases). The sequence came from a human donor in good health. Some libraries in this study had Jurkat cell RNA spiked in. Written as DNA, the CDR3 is TGTGCCAGCAGCTTGCGAGTGCCGGGACCCATGAACACTGAAGCTTTCTTT. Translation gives CASSLRVPGPMNTEAFF. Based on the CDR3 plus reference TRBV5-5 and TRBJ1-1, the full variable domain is DAGVTQSPTHLIKTRGQQVTLRCSPISGHKSVSWYQQVLGQGPQFIFQYYEKEERGRGNFPDRFSARQFPNYSSELNVNALLLGDSALYLCASSLRVPGPMNTEAFFGQGTRLTVV.